This record covers a single T cell receptor beta chain. Its antigen is unidentified. This clone may be a read error of a much larger clone one base away. Researchers used two-round multiplex PCR to amplify TCR beta CDR3 starting from genomic DNA. The first round of PCR was done with primers that matched each TRBV and TRBJ gene. TCRdb passed the multiplex PCR reads through MiXCR, listing each CDR3 protein once. The table has about 18,000 distinct CDR3 sequences, 29% seen once. The data were obtained in a study of prognosis after radiotherapy for stage I lung cancer. Study summary: In total, 10 to 15 men and 6 women took part as patients, aged 53 to 84 with a median of around 70 years. The study recorded distant metastases in a handful of patients (median around 7 months) after radiotherapy and no significant progression in around 15.

Study-level findings and limits: Differences in TRBV and TRBJ gene usage were reportedly observed between patients with and without metastases.

The CDR3 totals 14 residues. Germline loops: CDR1 SGHTA, CDR2 FQGTGA. The V gene is TRBV7-3, the J gene TRBJ2-2; 9 bases agree with TRBD1. The sample consisted of PBMCs, taken before or after stereotactic body radiation therapy (not recorded which). The TCR sequence derives from a donor at least 50 years old with non-small cell lung cancer. CDR3 amino acids: CVSNRGPNTGELFF. The CDR3 nucleotides are TGTGTCAGCAACAGGGGGCCGAACACCGGGGAGCTGTTTTTT.